This section outlines one TCR beta chain sequence together with its context. Its antigen is not known. Germline V CDR1 and CDR2: SGHAT, FQDESV (reference sequence). There are 14 residues in the CDR3. Trimming pared 1 base from V and 7 bases from J, leaving 11 bases between. These data originate in a study of lymphopenia after photon versus proton radiotherapy. Notes on the study in general: Photon-treated patients lost naive T cells and TCR diversity; proton-treated stayed stable. After lymphocyte nadir, photon-treated repertoires showed oligoclonal expansion, especially CD8+ Temra.

Clones were read by immunoSEQ multiplex PCR, and TCRdb kept only the in-frame ones, dropping some. Among more than 60,000 clones listed, 70% to 90% were seen once. The chain joins TRBV11-1 to TRBJ1-5; no clear D gene. This clonotype was obtained from a man between 40 and 49 years old with gastric cancer. The specimen was peripheral blood, collected from a patient treated with photon-based radiotherapy. CDR3 in DNA: TGTGCCAGCAGCTTAGTAGGGCCTGGGCAGCCCCAGCATTTT. As protein: CASSLVGPGQPQHF.